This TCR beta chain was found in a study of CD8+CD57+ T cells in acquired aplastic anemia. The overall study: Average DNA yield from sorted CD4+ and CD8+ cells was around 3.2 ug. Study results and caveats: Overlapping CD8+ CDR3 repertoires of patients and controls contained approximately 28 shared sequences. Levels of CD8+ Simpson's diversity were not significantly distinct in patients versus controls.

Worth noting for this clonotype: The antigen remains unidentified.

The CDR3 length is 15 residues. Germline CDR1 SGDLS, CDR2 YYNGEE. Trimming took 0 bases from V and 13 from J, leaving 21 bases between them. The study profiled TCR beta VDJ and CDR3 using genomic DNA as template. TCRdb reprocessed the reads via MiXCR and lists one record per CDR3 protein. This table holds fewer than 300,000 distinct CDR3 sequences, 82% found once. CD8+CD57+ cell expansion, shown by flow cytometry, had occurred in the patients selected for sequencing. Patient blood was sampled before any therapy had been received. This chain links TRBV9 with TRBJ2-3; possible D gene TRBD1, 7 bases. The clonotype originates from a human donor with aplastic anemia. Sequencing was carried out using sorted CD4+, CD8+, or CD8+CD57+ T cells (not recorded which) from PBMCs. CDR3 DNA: TGTGCCAGCAGCGTAGGACAGGGATGGGGGGCCCCAGAGTATTTT. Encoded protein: CASSVGQGWGAPEYF.